The T cell receptor (beta chain) under discussion was sequenced for a study of T-cell memory formation after mild COVID-19. Broader study findings: While clones contracting from day 15 to 85 were balanced between CD4 and CD8, later expanders leaned CD4+. Within pre-infection memory, some responding clones were found, suggesting cross-reactive memory joined. The CD4+ clones that contracted clustered mainly within CM and EM, and the CD8+ clones concentrated in EMRA.

There are a few counts of this clonotype. Antigen unknown. From 5'RACE with constant-segment primers came TCR alpha and TCR beta cDNA libraries that carried sample barcodes and UMIs. MiXCR, applied by TCRdb to the 5' RACE reads, yields one record per CDR3 protein. The sample records hundreds of thousands of distinct CDR3 sequences, 20% to 25% being singletons. The TCR originated in an adult woman who had mild COVID-19 (a few samples of this study predate the infection). Cell type and time point are not known. The sequencing input was PBMCs or a T cell subset sorted from them (not recorded which).

CDR3 amino acids: CASSPSGAVNEQFF. In nucleotides, the CDR3 is TGTGCCAGCAGCCCCTCTGGGGCGGTTAATGAGCAGTTCTTC. The chain has TRBV7-3 and TRBJ2-1; D possibly corresponds to TRBD1 (5 bases). Germline lookup yields CDR1 SGHTA and CDR2 FQGTGA. The CDR3 sequence is 14 residues long. V lost 5 bases, J lost 7 bases, and 15 bases lay in between.